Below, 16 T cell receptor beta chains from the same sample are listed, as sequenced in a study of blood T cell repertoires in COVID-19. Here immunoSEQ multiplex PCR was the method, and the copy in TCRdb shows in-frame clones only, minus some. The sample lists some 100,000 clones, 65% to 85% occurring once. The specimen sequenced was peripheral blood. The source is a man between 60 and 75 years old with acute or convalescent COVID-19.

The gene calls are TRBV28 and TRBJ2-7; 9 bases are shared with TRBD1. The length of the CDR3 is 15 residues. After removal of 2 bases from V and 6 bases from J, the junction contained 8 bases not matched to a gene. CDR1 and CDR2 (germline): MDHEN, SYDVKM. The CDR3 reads CASSLAGTGSSEQYF. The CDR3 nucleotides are TGTGCCAGCAGTTTAGCCGGGACAGGGTCAAGCGAGCAGTACTTC.

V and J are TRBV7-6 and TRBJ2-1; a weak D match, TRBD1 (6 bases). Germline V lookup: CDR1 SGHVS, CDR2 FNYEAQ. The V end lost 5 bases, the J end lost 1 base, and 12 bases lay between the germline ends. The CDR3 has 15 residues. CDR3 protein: CASSQTGSSYNEQFF. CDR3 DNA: TGTGCCAGCAGCCAGACAGGCAGTTCCTACAATGAGCAGTTCTTC. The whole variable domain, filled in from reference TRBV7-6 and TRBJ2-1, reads GAGVSQSPRYKVTKRGQDVALRCDPISGHVSLYWYRQALGQGPEFLTYFNYEAQQDKSGLPNDRFSAERPEGSISTLTIQRTEQRDSAMYRCASSQTGSSYNEQFFGPGTRLTVL.

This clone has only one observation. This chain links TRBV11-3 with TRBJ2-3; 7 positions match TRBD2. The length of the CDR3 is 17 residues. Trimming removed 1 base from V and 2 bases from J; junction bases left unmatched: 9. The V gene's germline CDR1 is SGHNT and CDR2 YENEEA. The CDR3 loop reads CASSLGGGLGLTDTQYF. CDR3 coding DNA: TGTGCCAGCAGCTTAGGGGGGGGACTGGGACTCACAGATACGCAGTATTTT.

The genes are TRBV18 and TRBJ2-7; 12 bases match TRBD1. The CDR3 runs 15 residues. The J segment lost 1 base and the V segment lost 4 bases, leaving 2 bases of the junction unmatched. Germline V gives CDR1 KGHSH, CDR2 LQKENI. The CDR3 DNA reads TGTGCCAGCTCACTGGGACAGGGGGCTTCCTACGAGCAGTACTTC. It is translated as CASSLGQGASYEQYF. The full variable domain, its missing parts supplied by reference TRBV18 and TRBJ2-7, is NAGVMQNPRHLVRRRGQEARLRCSPMKGHSHVYWYRQLPEEGLKFMVYLQKENIIDESGMPKERFSAEFPKEGPSILRIQQVVRGDSAAYFCASSLGQGASYEQYFGPGTRLTVT.

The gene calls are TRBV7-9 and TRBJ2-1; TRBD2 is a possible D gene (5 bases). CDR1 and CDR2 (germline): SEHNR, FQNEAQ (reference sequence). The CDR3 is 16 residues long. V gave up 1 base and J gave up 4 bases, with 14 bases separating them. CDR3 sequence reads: CASSLGLAGVYNEQFF. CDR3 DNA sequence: TGTGCCAGCAGCTTAGGGTTGGCGGGCGTTTACAATGAGCAGTTCTTC. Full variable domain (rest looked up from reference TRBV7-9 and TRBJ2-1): DTGVSQNPRHKITKRGQNVTFRCDPISEHNRLYWYRQTLGQGPEFLTYFQNEAQLEKSRLLSDRFSAERPKGSFSTLEIQRTEQGDSAMYLCASSLGLAGVYNEQFFGPGTRLTVL.

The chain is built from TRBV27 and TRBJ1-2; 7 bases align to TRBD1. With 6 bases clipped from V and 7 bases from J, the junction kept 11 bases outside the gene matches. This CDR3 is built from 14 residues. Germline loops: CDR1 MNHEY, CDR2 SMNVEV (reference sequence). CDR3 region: CASRPAGGRAGYTF. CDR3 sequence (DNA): TGTGCCAGCAGGCCAGCAGGGGGGCGGGCTGGCTACACCTTC.

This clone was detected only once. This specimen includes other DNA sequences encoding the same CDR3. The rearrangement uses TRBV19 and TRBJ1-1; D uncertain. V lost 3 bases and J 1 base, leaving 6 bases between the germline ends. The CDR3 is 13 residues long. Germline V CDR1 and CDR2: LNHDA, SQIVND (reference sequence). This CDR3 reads CASSITGNTEAFF. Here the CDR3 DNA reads TGTGCCAGTAGTATCACGGGGAACACTGAAGCTTTCTTT.

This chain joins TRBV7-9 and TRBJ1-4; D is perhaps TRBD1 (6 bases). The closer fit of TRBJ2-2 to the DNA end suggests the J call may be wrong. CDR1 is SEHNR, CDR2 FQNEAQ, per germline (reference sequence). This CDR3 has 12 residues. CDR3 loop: CASSFQGLELFF. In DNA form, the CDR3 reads TGTGCCAGCAGCTTTCAGGGGTTGGAGCTGTTTTTT.

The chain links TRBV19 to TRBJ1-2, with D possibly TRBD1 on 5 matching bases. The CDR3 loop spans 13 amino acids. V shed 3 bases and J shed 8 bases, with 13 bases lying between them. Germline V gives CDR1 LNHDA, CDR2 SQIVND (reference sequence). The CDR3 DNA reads TGTGCCAGTAGTATTTCCAGGGTCGGCGGCTACACCTTC. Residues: CASSISRVGGYTF.

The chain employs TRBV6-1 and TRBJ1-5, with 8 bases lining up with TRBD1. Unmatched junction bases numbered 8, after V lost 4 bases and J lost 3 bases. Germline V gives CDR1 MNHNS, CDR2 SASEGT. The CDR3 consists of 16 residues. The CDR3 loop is CASSAQGTGINQPQHF. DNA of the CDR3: TGTGCCAGCAGTGCGCAAGGGACAGGCATCAATCAGCCCCAGCATTTT.

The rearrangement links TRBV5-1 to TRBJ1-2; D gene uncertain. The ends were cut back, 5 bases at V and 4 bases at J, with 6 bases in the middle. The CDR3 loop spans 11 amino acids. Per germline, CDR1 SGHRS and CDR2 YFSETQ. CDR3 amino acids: CASSAVYGYTF. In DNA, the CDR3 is TGCGCCAGCAGTGCGGTCTATGGCTACACCTTC.

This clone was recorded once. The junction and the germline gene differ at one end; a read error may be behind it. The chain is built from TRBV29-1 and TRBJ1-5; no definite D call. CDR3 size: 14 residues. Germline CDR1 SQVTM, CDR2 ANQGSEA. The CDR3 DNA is TGCAGCGTAGAAGTGGACGGGGTGGATCAGCCCCAGCATTTT. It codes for CSVEVDGVDQPQHF. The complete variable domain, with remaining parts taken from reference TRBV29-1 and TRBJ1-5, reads SAVISQKPSRDICQRGTSLTIQCQVDSQVTMMFWYRQQPGQSLTLIATANQGSEATYESGFVIDKFPISRPNLTFSTLTVSNMSPEDSSIYLCSVEVDGVDQPQHFGDGTRLSIL.

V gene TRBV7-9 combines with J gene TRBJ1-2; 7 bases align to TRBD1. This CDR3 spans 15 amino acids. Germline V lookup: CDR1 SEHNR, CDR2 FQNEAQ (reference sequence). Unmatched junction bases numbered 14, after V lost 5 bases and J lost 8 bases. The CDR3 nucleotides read TGTGCCAGCAGCAGCTTAGACAGGGAACGTTTCGGCTACACCTTC. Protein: CASSSLDRERFGYTF.

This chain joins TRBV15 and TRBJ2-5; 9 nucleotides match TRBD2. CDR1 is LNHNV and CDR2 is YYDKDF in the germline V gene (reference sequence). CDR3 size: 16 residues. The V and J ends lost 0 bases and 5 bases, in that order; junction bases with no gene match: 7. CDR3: CATSRDRAGGEETQYF. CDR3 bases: TGTGCCACCAGCAGAGATCGAGCGGGAGGCGAGGAGACCCAGTACTTC.

The CDR3 spells CASSISRSTDTQYF. CDR3 in DNA: TGTGCCAGTAGTATTTCCAGAAGCACAGATACGCAGTATTTT. The chain combines TRBV19 with TRBJ2-3; D gene ambiguous. Trimming removed 3 bases at V and 0 bases at J, with 7 bases between. The CDR3 runs 14 residues. Germline V lookup: CDR1 LNHDA, CDR2 SQIVND (reference sequence).

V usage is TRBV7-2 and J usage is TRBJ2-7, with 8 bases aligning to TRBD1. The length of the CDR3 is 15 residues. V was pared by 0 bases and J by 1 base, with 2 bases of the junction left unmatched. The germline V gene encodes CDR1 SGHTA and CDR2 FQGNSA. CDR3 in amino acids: CASSLAGQVSYEQYF. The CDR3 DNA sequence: TGTGCCAGCAGCTTAGCGGGACAGGTTTCCTACGAGCAGTACTTC.